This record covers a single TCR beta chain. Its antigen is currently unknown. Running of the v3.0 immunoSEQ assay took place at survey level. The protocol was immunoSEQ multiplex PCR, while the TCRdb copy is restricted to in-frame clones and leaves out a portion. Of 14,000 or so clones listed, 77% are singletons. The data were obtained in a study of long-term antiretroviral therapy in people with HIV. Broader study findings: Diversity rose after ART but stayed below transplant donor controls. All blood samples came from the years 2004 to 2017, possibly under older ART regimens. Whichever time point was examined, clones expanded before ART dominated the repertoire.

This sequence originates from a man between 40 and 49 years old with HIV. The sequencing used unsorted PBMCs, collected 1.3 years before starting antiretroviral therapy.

The DNA of the CDR3 is TGTGCCAGCAGCTTTGATGGGAGCACTGAAGCTTTCTTT. Translating gives CASSFDGSTEAFF. The genes are TRBV13 and TRBJ1-1; D unresolved. Germline lookup yields CDR1 PRHDT and CDR2 FYEKMQ (reference sequence). Trimming took off 3 bases at V and 4 bases at J, with 9 bases between the two ends. The CDR3 contains 13 residues.